These 2 T cell receptor beta chains came from one sample sequenced in a study of cytomegalovirus exposure and HLA in healthy donors. Vbeta (60) and Jbeta (13) primers were used in the PCR. The repertoire was sequenced with immunoSEQ multiplex PCR; TCRdb's copy has only in-frame clones and lacks some. Seen here are approximately 150,000 clones, approximately 80% observed once, and the top ten hold approximately 15%. Sequencing used PBMCs. These receptors all stem from a woman in her 40s in good health and CMV-seronegative.

This clone has only a few counts. The chain is built from TRBV10-2 and TRBJ2-1; weak D call: TRBD1 (5 bases). CDR1 is WSHSY, CDR2 SAAADI, per germline. Between the trimmed V and J ends, which lost 1 base and 8 bases, there was a span of 15 bases. CDR3 length equals 15 residues. This CDR3 is CASSEWARGGDEQFF. In DNA, the CDR3 is TGCGCCAGCAGTGAGTGGGCAAGGGGTGGCGATGAGCAGTTCTTC.

The chain joins TRBV6-5 to TRBJ2-5, with 10 bases matching TRBD1. The J call may be faulty, since TRBJ2-7 better matches the DNA end. This CDR3 has 16 amino acids. CDR1 and CDR2 from the germline V gene are MNHEY and SVGAGI. The CDR3 loop reads CASSSRSGTGVHEQYF. CDR3 bases: TGTGCCAGCAGTTCCCGCTCCGGGACAGGGGTGCACGAGCAGTACTTC.